This T cell receptor beta chain derives from a study of T cells in localized non-small cell lung cancer. The method was immunoSEQ multiplex PCR; TCRdb's version includes in-frame clones alone and lacks a portion of them. Of 86,000 or so clones in the sample, approximately 84% are singletons; the top ten hold 2.8%. Study results and caveats: Out of the top 100 tumor clones, a median approximately 50 were seen in adjacent lung.

The germline CDR1 and CDR2 sequences are SQVTM and ANQGSEA. V lost 7 bases and J lost 1; bases outside the gene matches: 4. The CDR3 spans 15 residues. A remark on this clone: The antigen remains unidentified.

This sequence was found in a man aged 40 to 75 with stage I lung adenocarcinoma. The material sequenced was peripheral blood, taken before any cancer treatment. The chain couples TRBV29-1 to TRBJ2-3, with TRBD2 matching 14 bases. CDR3 sequence reads: CSAGTSGSRTDTQYF. CDR3 sequence (DNA): TGCAGCGCAGGGACTAGCGGGAGTCGCACAGATACGCAGTATTTT.